This T cell receptor (beta chain) was identified in a study of cytomegalovirus exposure and HLA in healthy donors (dated by TCRdb to 2016 to 2017). The study in broad terms: A later analysis indicated that the 130 or so validation repertoires were generated on the platform also employed for the 650 to 850 repertoires of the first cohort. The study aimed to test whether signatures of past pathogen exposure could be identified by cataloging public T cell receptors. In addition to the first cohort of roughly 670 subjects, a separate validation cohort of approximately 130 different subjects was used. To predict cytomegalovirus infection status, the study brought together high-throughput TCR immunosequencing, statistical association of individual TCRs with disease status, and machine learning.

Here is what the overall study found, with its caveats: The study gave a list of about 160 TCR beta chains associated with cytomegalovirus. The classifier was reported to diagnose cytomegalovirus status with high specificity and sensitivity in both the original cohort and the validation cohort. A few of the identified cytomegalovirus-associated TCR beta chains were confirmed in vitro to be specific for cytomegalovirus antigens. Most TCR sequences were observed very rarely across donors, whereas some public TCRs were present in many individuals. A later analysis had no HLA typing for the validation cohort, so co-occurrence there was scored across all 130 or so repertoires. Of the cluster scores, 94% were above 0 in a later analysis, which found that TCRs clustered in the first cohort also tended to co-occur in the approximately 130 validation repertoires. The authors suggested that the approach could potentially be generalized to other disease states and immunological phenotypes.

The library was prepared using the immunoSEQ multiplex PCR assay. The study's processing was this. A statistical classification framework was developed to diagnose cytomegalovirus status using the catalog of TCR beta chain sequences. TCRdb took over this immuneACCESS table, retaining in-frame rearrangements with V and J assigned. Such tables are incomplete; in checked studies, under half of the missing clones stem from an unresolved V gene, and the remainder is unexplained. That table supplies the V and J calls and clone size; D and trimming were determined from the DNA. In all, the sample holds 150,000 to 200,000 clones, and about 84% of those were seen once. The ten largest clones capture roughly 1.5% of the sample. The CDR3 spans 17 residues, from the cysteine through the phenylalanine. CDR3 DNA is the only sequence kept; it has 51 bases, read in frame from the first base. The trim is 2 bases for V and 0 bases for J, with a gap of 16 bases between the germline ends. CDR1 and CDR2 (WSHSY, SAAADI) derive from the germline V gene.

Separate from the approximately 690-subject first cohort, the validation cohort of 120 subjects was the group to which the donors belonged. Points on this clone: Its antigen remains undetermined. Per-nucleotide qualities are absent, and no much larger clonotype sits a single base away.

Sequencing input: PBMCs. This chain joins TRBV10-2 to TRBJ1-2; the D gene is perhaps TRBD1, on 6 matching bases. The origin of this receptor is a woman aged 18-29 years in good health and CMV-seronegative. The DNA sequence is given as TGCGCCAGCAGTGAGGGACAGCTTATTGGCGCTAACTATGGCTACACCTTC. Its amino acids are CASSEGQLIGANYGYTF.